This TCR beta chain originates from a study of post-analysis software for immune sequencing data. Study-wide results and limits: Samples made in the same batch grouped tightly together by F measure. When patients were compared with controls, five TRBV segments were more frequent, TRBV5-6, TRBV5-1 and TRBV20-1 among them. Compared against controls, patients with multiple sclerosis displayed significantly lower normalized Chao1 diversity.

There are a few counts of this clonotype. Its cognate antigen is unknown. From germline, CDR1 is SGHRS and CDR2 YFSETQ. Deletions cut 0 bases from V and 3 bases from J, with 13 bases between. CDR3 length equals 16 residues. Unique-molecular-identifier-tagged TCR beta cDNA libraries were used. TCRdb passed the PCR reads through MiXCR, listing each CDR3 protein once. There are fewer than 600,000 distinct CDR3 sequences in the sample; roughly 45% occur only once, and about 12% lies in the top ten. This clonotype originated in a girl between 10 and 17 years old with multiple sclerosis. Sequenced sample: blood. V and J are TRBV5-1 and TRBJ2-1, with D possibly matching TRBD2 (6 bases). CDR3 sequence reads: CASSLGLSGYYNEQFF. CDR3 nucleotide sequence: TGCGCCAGCAGCTTGGGATTAAGCGGGTACTACAATGAGCAGTTCTTC.